This T cell receptor (beta chain) is drawn from a study of blood T cell repertoires in COVID-19. Study at large: In each case, the material was cDNA or gDNA derived from T cells, B-cell-depleted T cells, or PBMCs.

This clone was detected only a few times. Data came from immunoSEQ multiplex PCR; TCRdb stores just in-frame clones and leaves some out. In the table there are approximately 490,000 clones, 75% to 90% of which are singletons. This CDR3 has 15 amino acids. CDR1 and CDR2 (germline): SGHRS, YFSETQ. Trimming removed 0 bases from V and 6 bases from J; junction bases left unmatched: 4. Cohort placement rested on clinical history that participants reported themselves. Two negative PCRs, clearance, or symptom resolution characterized the recovered Cohort 3 donors. This sequence joins TRBV5-1 and TRBJ2-3, with TRBD2 matching 10 bases. Sequenced: PBMCs or T cells enriched from blood (not recorded which). The TCR originated in a woman aged 60 to 75 who had recovered from COVID-19. The CDR3 bases are TGCGCCAGCAGCTTGGATAGCGGGGGGCAGGATACGCAGTATTTT. Its translation is CASSLDSGGQDTQYF.